Here is one TCR beta chain with its context. Its specificity is not known. The donors comprised healthy bone marrow donors. Germline V gene lookup returns CDR1 PRHDT and CDR2 FYEKMQ (reference sequence). The junction had 7 bases not matched to a gene; V was cut back by 5 bases and J by 5 bases. CDR3 length: 15 residues. This sample is part of a study of cytomegalovirus exposure and HLA in healthy donors. Regarding the study as a whole: Serostatus for CMV was the only available immune exposure information. V- and J-gene trimming of TCR beta was linked (in a later analysis) to a missense DCLRE1C variant.

The PCR ran on 60 Vbeta and 13 Jbeta primers. The repertoire was sequenced with immunoSEQ multiplex PCR; TCRdb's copy has only in-frame clones and lacks some. The sample carries approximately 190,000 clones, approximately 80% recorded once. V is TRBV13 and J is TRBJ2-1; 9 bases are shared with TRBD2. The TCR comes from a woman in her twenties or thirties in good health and CMV-seropositive. The material sequenced was PBMCs. The CDR3 protein is CASSPGLAPNNEQFF. In DNA form, the CDR3 reads TGTGCCAGCAGCCCGGGACTAGCCCCGAACAATGAGCAGTTCTTC.